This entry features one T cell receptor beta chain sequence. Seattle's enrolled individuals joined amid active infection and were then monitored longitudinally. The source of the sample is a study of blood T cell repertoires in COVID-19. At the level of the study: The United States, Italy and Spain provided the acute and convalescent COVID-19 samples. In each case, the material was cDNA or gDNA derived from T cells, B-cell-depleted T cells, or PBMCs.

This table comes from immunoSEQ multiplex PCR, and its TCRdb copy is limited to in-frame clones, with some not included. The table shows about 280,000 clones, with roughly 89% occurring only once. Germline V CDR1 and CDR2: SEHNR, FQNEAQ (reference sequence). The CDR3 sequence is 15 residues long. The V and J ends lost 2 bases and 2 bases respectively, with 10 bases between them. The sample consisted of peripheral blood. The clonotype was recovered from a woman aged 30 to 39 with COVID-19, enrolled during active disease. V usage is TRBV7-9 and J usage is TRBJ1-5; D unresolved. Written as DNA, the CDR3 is TGTGCCAGCAGCTTATCTCATGGCCGCAATCAGCCCCAGCATTTT. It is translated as CASSLSHGRNQPQHF.